This entry is about one T cell receptor beta chain. The target antigen is unknown. Germline V gene sequence: CDR1 SGHRS, CDR2 YFSETQ. V gave up 4 bases and J gave up 3 bases, with 13 bases separating them. CDR3 length: 15 amino acids. The data were obtained in a study of cytomegalovirus exposure and HLA in healthy donors. Study-wide points: The authors excluded some V segments, including TRBV6-2 and TRBV6-3, as indistinguishable.

PCR was performed using 60 Vbeta and 13 Jbeta primers. The repertoire was sequenced with immunoSEQ multiplex PCR; TCRdb's copy has only in-frame clones and lacks some. The repertoire includes 120,000 to 150,000 clones, over 60% of them detected once, and less than 2% sits in the top ten. The sequencing sample was made of PBMCs. The TCR was taken from a woman aged 25-40 years in good health and CMV-seronegative. The chain combines TRBV5-1 with TRBJ1-4, with D perhaps matching TRBD1 (5 bases). DNA of the CDR3: TGCGCCAGCAGCCGAACAGGTTCCCCTAATGAAAAACTGTTTTTT. This translates into CASSRTGSPNEKLFF.